This T cell receptor beta chain was observed in a study of a mutant IDH1 vaccine in newly diagnosed glioma. Time point denoted: baseline, week 1 (first vaccination visit). Treatment of the sample: pre-vaccination baseline after standard-of-care therapy. This CDR3 is 12 amino acids long. The germline CDR1 and CDR2 sequences are SQVTM and ANQGSEA. After removal of 7 bases from V and 3 bases from J, the junction contained 4 bases not matched to a gene. Sequencing was performed with immunoSEQ multiplex PCR; in TCRdb, only in-frame clones are kept and a portion is missing. The sample lists approximately 16,000 clones; 95% were seen once.

This clonotype originated in a woman younger than 30 with glioma. Some clones in this sample may be carry-over from other donors' samples. The sample was peripheral blood mononuclear cells (PBMCs), taken from a glioma patient treated with radiotherapy, temozolomide or both. The V call is TRBV29-1, the J call TRBJ2-5; TRBD2 matches 8 bases. The CDR3 region has the DNA TGCAGCGCGACTAGCGTGAAAGAGACCCAGTACTTC. Translating gives CSATSVKETQYF. Using reference TRBV29-1 and TRBJ2-5 for the parts outside the CDR3, the full variable domain is SAVISQKPSRDICQRGTSLTIQCQVDSQVTMMFWYRQQPGQSLTLIATANQGSEATYESGFVIDKFPISRPNLTFSTLTVSNMSPEDSSIYLCSATSVKETQYFGPGTRLLVL.